A selection of T cell receptor beta chains follows, all from one sample in a study of T cells in Graves' hyperthyroidism and ophthalmopathy. TCRdb recomputed calls from the multiplex PCR reads with MiXCR, one row per CDR3 protein. Seen here are 700,000 to 950,000 distinct CDR3 sequences, roughly a third observed once, and the top ten hold roughly 30%. Sequencing was carried out using blood. The receptors stem from a woman aged 40 to 50 with Graves' hyperthyroidism. CDR3s include the opening cysteine and the closing phenylalanine or tryptophan. The D gene is left open where the match is weak. Clone size appears in some rows only: once, few, many, or a class for an expanded clone.

V: TRBV2
J: TRBJ1-6
D: -
length: 13
size: many
CDR3: CASSEEQYSPLHF
DNA: TGTGCCAGCAGTGAGGAACAGTATTCACCCCTCCACTTT

V: TRBV7-2
J: TRBJ1-2
D: -
length: 16
size: -
CDR3: CASSLALEWGKYGYTF
DNA: TGTGCCAGCAGCTTGGCCCTAGAGTGGGGAAAGTATGGCTACACCTTC

V: TRBV5-6
J: TRBJ1-2
D: -
length: 14
size: many
CDR3: CASSYRETRDGYTF
DNA: TGTGCCAGCAGCTACAGGGAAACAAGGGATGGCTACACCTTC

V: TRBV20-1
J: TRBJ2-7
D: -
length: 11
size: many
CDR3: CSARRSYEQYF
DNA: TGCAGTGCTAGGCGGTCCTACGAGCAGTACTTC

V: TRBV28
J: TRBJ1-5
D: -
length: 13
size: many
CDR3: CASISTVDQPQHF
DNA: TGTGCCAGCATCTCGACTGTAGATCAGCCCCAGCATTTT

V: TRBV2
J: TRBJ1-2
D: -
length: 15
size: -
CDR3: CAGSQSQDPNYGYTF
DNA: TGCGCCGGCAGCCAATCGCAAGATCCTAACTATGGCTACACCTTC

V: TRBV9
J: TRBJ1-1
D: -
length: 15
size: -
CDR3: CASSAPEGGSTEAFF
DNA: TGTGCCAGCAGCGCGCCAGAGGGGGGGAGCACTGAAGCTTTCTTT

V: TRBV7-2
J: TRBJ1-4
D: -
length: 15
size: -
CDR3: CASSQDSDYNEKLFF
DNA: TGCGCCAGCAGCCAAGATTCAGATTATAATGAAAAACTGTTTTTT

V: TRBV14
J: TRBJ1-2
D: TRBD1
length: 13
size: few
CDR3: CASSRDRGFGYTF
DNA: TGTGCCAGCAGCCGGGACAGGGGATTCGGCTACACCTTC

V: TRBV20-1
J: TRBJ1-3
D: -
length: 13
size: many
CDR3: CSAQGPAGNTIYF
DNA: TGCAGTGCTCAAGGACCGGCTGGAAACACCATATATTTT

V: TRBV20-1
J: TRBJ2-7
D: -
length: 13
size: few
CDR3: CSAKADPSYEQYF
DNA: TGCAGTGCTAAGGCGGATCCTTCCTACGAGCAGTACTTC

V: TRBV11-3
J: TRBJ2-7
D: -
length: 15
size: many
CDR3: CASSQSRVFGVEQYF
DNA: TGTGCCAGCAGCCAAAGCCGTGTTTTTGGGGTAGAGCAGTACTTC

V: TRBV20-1
J: TRBJ2-1
D: -
length: 11
size: many
CDR3: CSAHGYNEQFF
DNA: TGCAGTGCACACGGTTACAATGAGCAGTTCTTC